Presented here are 27 T cell receptor beta chains from one specimen sequenced in a study of blood T cell repertoires in COVID-19. Here immunoSEQ multiplex PCR was the method, and the copy in TCRdb shows in-frame clones only, minus some. The sample has some 320,000 clones, around 85% seen once. Sequencing was done on a sample of PBMCs or T cells enriched from blood (not recorded which). These receptors were collected from a woman aged 25 to 39 who had been exposed to COVID-19.

J is TRBJ2-1 and V is TRBV23-1; tentatively, D is TRBD1 (5 bases). TRBV23-1 is marked as an open reading frame, function uncertain. Trimming took off 0 bases at V and 9 bases at J, with 12 bases between the two ends. The CDR3 runs to 14 residues. The DNA for the CDR3 is TGCGCCAGCAGTCAATCGAAAGGCCAGGGTGAGCAGTTCTTC. Translated: CASSQSKGQGEQFF.

CDR3 sequence (DNA): TGTGCCAGTTCTACAGGGGGCGTCGGCAATCAGCCCCAGCATTTT. This codes for CASSTGGVGNQPQHF. The chain combines TRBV28 with TRBJ1-5, with 9 bases identical to TRBD1. The CDR3 length is 15 residues. CDR1 and CDR2 from the germline V gene are MDHEN and SYDVKM. With V trimmed by 9 bases and J by 2 bases, 8 bases remained unmatched.

The rearrangement links TRBV18 to TRBJ1-5, with TRBD1 as a possible D gene (6 bases). There are 15 residues in the CDR3. V gave up 8 bases and J gave up 2 bases, with 16 bases separating them. Looked up from germline, CDR1 is KGHSH and CDR2 is LQKENI. The CDR3 region has the DNA TGTGCCAGCACGAGCGAACAGGGAGGCAATCAGCCCCAGCATTTT. Encoded protein: CASTSEQGGNQPQHF.

This clone has more than one count but fewer than ten. The rearrangement joins TRBV4-3 to TRBJ2-7; D gene ambiguous. This CDR3 has 15 amino acids. Trimming took 0 bases from V and 2 from J, leaving 11 bases between them. Germline CDR1 LGHNA, CDR2 YSLEER. The CDR3 DNA reads as TGCGCCAGCAGCCAAGATCTTATCAGGACCTACGAGCAGTACTTC. It specifies CASSQDLIRTYEQYF.

This clone was found a few times. The genes are TRBV10-1 and TRBJ2-5, with 9 bases that match TRBD2. The germline CDR1 and CDR2 sequences are WNHNN and SYGVQD (reference sequence). With V trimmed by 0 bases and J by 5 bases, 4 bases remained unmatched. This CDR3 is built from 15 residues. CDR3: CASSESAGGPETQYF. The CDR3 region has the DNA TGCGCCAGCAGTGAGTCGGCGGGGGGGCCGGAGACCCAGTACTTC.

A single count supports this clone. This chain uses TRBV3-1 (or the pseudogene TRBV3-2) with TRBJ2-5, with D possibly being TRBD1 (5 bases). Trimming stripped 4 bases from V and 2 bases from J, with 11 bases between. The germline CDR1 and CDR2 sequences are LGHDT and YNNKEL (reference sequence). The CDR3 is 14 residues long. For the CDR3, the DNA is TGTGCCAGCAGCCTAAGACAGTTACAAGAGACCCAGTACTTC. This gives the protein CASSLRQLQETQYF.

V usage is TRBV5-3 and J usage is TRBJ2-7; perhaps TRBD2 as D (6 bases). TRBV5-3 is identified as an open reading frame with a role that is uncertain. The CDR3 has 14 residues. V lost 9 bases and J lost 7, with 23 bases in between. CDR3 nucleotides: TGTGCCAAAACCCCAGCGGATCCTCGGGAGGAGCAGTACTTC. The encoded protein is CAKTPADPREEQYF.

The genes are TRBV7-9 and TRBJ1-1, with unresolved D. Trimming left V 4 bases short and J 2 bases short, with 8 bases between. In germline, CDR1 is SEHNR, CDR2 FQNEAQ (reference sequence). The CDR3 is 13 amino acids. The CDR3 bases are TGTGCCAGCAGCTCCCCTTTTAACACTGAAGCTTTCTTT. Encoded protein: CASSSPFNTEAFF.

This chain uses TRBV12-3 or TRBV12-4 with TRBJ1-1, with TRBD1 as a possible D gene (6 bases). CDR3 length: 13 amino acids. V dropped 11 bases and J dropped 5 bases, with 18 bases sitting between them. CDR3 amino acids: CAGKAGAETEAFF. The CDR3 bases are TGTGCCGGGAAGGCGGGGGCGGAAACTGAAGCTTTCTTT.

The rearrangement uses TRBV7-9 and TRBJ2-1, with 11 bases that match TRBD2. The CDR3 loop spans 16 amino acids. With V trimmed by 4 bases and J by 8 bases, 10 bases remained unmatched. The germline gives CDR1 SEHNR, CDR2 FQNEAQ (reference sequence). The DNA for the CDR3 is TGTGCCAGCAGCTCCTGGAATAGCGGGAGGGAGTATGAGCAGTTCTTC. Encoded protein: CASSSWNSGREYEQFF.

The chain carries TRBV5-1 and TRBJ1-1; the D gene is possibly TRBD1 (5 bases). Between the trimmed V and J ends, which lost 4 bases and 1 base, there was a span of 11 bases. Germline V gene data show CDR1 as SGHRS and CDR2 as YFSETQ. The CDR3 has 14 amino acids. The CDR3 spells CASSRTGGNTEAFF. The CDR3 coding sequence is TGCGCCAGCAGCAGGACCGGGGGGAACACTGAAGCTTTCTTT.

The chain couples TRBV6-6 to TRBJ1-1, with 7 bases identical to TRBD1. CDR1 MNHNY and CDR2 SVGAGI come from the germline V gene (reference sequence). Trimming cost V 5 bases and J 4 bases; bases outside gene matches: 16. CDR3 length: 17 residues. CDR3 coding DNA: TGTGCCAGCAGTCCTCTCATAGACAGGGTCGGTACCACTGAAGCTTTCTTT. Translating it yields CASSPLIDRVGTTEAFF.

The gene calls are TRBV27 and TRBJ2-7, with D possibly matching TRBD1 (6 bases). The germline V gene encodes CDR1 MNHEY and CDR2 SMNVEV (reference sequence). The ends were cut back, 6 bases at V and 1 base at J, with 16 bases in the middle. CDR3 size: 15 residues. The CDR3 loop reads CASRGSEQGSYEQYF. As DNA, the CDR3 is TGTGCCAGCAGGGGGTCCGAACAGGGATCCTACGAGCAGTACTTC.

The chain couples TRBV7-9 to TRBJ2-5; 9 bases are shared with TRBD2. With 0 bases clipped from V and 2 bases from J, the junction kept 4 bases outside the gene matches. Germline V gene data show CDR1 as SEHNR and CDR2 as FQNEAQ (reference sequence). CDR3 length: 16 amino acids. The CDR3 coding sequence is TGTGCCAGCAGCTTAGCGGCGGGAGGGCCACAAGAGACCCAGTACTTC. Protein product: CASSLAAGGPQETQYF. Complete variable domain (other parts from reference TRBV7-9 and TRBJ2-5): DTGVSQNPRHKITKRGQNVTFRCDPISEHNRLYWYRQTLGQGPEFLTYFQNEAQLEKSRLLSDRFSAERPKGSFSTLEIQRTEQGDSAMYLCASSLAAGGPQETQYFGPGTRLLVL.

The chain recombines TRBV5-1 with TRBJ1-6, with 10 positions matching TRBD1. After removal of 4 bases from V and 0 bases from J, the junction contained 7 bases not matched to a gene. This CDR3 spans 18 amino acids. The germline CDR1 and CDR2 sequences are SGHRS and YFSETQ. The DNA for the CDR3 is TGCGCCAGCAGCCCGCGGGACAGGGGAATCTCCTATAATTCACCCCTCCACTTT. It translates to CASSPRDRGISYNSPLHF.

V gene TRBV27 combines with J gene TRBJ2-6, with D tentatively TRBD2 (5 bases). The germline CDR1 and CDR2 sequences are MNHEY and SMNVEV (reference sequence). The CDR3 length is 16 residues. V was pared by 5 bases and J by 2 bases, with 13 bases between. The DNA of the CDR3 is TGTGCCAGCAGTCCTAACCCCGGGACTGGGGCCAACGTCCTGACTTTC. This encodes CASSPNPGTGANVLTF.

CDR3: CATSSVLAGNNEQFF. The CDR3 nucleotides are TGTGCCACCAGCAGCGTACTAGCGGGTAACAATGAGCAGTTCTTC. This chain joins TRBV15 and TRBJ2-1; 9 bases map to TRBD2. The germline CDR1 and CDR2 sequences are LNHNV and YYDKDF (reference sequence). V shed 3 bases and J 5 bases; nucleotides not matched to a gene: 5. This CDR3 comprises 15 residues.

J is TRBJ2-5 and V is TRBV18; 10 bases fit TRBD2. V shed 6 bases and J 4 bases; nucleotides not matched to a gene: 17. This CDR3 has 18 amino acids. In germline, CDR1 is KGHSH, CDR2 LQKENI. CDR3 nucleotide sequence: TGTGCCAGCTCTCGTTCAATTGTGACCGGGACTAGCGCAGAGACCCAGTACTTC. As protein: CASSRSIVTGTSAETQYF.

This rearrangement joins TRBV10-3 to TRBJ1-2, with TRBD1 matching 8 bases. V trimming: 9 bases; J trimming: 3 bases; junction bases outside the gene matches: 6. The CDR3 runs to 13 residues. Germline V gene data show CDR1 as ENHRY and CDR2 as SYGVKD. This CDR3 is CAIQTGVDYGYTF. In nucleotides, the CDR3 is TGTGCCATTCAGACAGGGGTCGACTATGGCTACACCTTC.

The CDR3 nucleotides are TGTGCCAGCAGTTTCCCGAGGAGGGGAACACAAGAGACCCAGTACTTC. Residues: CASSFPRRGTQETQYF. The chain combines TRBV28 with TRBJ2-5; a weak D match, TRBD2 (6 bases). V lost 3 bases, J lost 2 bases, and 16 bases lay in between. CDR1 and CDR2 from the germline V gene are MDHEN and SYDVKM. The CDR3 runs to 16 residues.

The chain recombines TRBV5-1 with TRBJ2-1; 11 positions agree with TRBD2. CDR3 length equals 15 residues. Germline CDR1 is SGHRS and CDR2 is YFSETQ. V was clipped by 0 bases and J by 8 bases; unmatched bases: 4. The CDR3 spells CASSLATSGGDEQFF. DNA for the CDR3: TGCGCCAGCAGCTTGGCAACTAGCGGGGGCGATGAGCAGTTCTTC.

This rearrangement joins TRBV12-2 to TRBJ2-7; whether TRBD1, the table's D call, matches the DNA was not checked. TRBV12-2 is classified as a pseudogene. CDR3 size: 14 residues. DNA for the CDR3: TGTGCAAGTCGCCCGACAGTCTTCTCCTACGAGCAGTACTTC. Translating gives CASRPTVFSYEQYF.

CDR3 bases: TGTGCCAGTAGTGCGGGGGACTACAACAATGAGCAGTTCTTC. Its protein is CASSAGDYNNEQFF. This chain connects TRBV19 to TRBJ2-1; TRBD2 agrees at 7 bases. In germline, CDR1 is LNHDA, CDR2 SQIVND (reference sequence). Losses at the gene ends were 5 bases for V and 5 bases for J; bases not matched to a gene: 6. CDR3 length: 14 amino acids.

The J gene is TRBJ2-2, the V gene TRBV19; 9 bases agree with TRBD2. CDR3 length: 16 amino acids. In germline, CDR1 is LNHDA, CDR2 SQIVND (reference sequence). With V trimmed by 7 bases and J by 5 bases, 11 bases remained unmatched. CDR3 amino acids: CASNVNSGSATGELFF. The CDR3 coding sequence is TGTGCCAGTAACGTTAATAGCGGGAGCGCTACCGGGGAGCTGTTTTTT.

The chain has TRBV5-6 and TRBJ1-2; D unresolved. Per germline, CDR1 SGHDT and CDR2 YYEEEE. The ends were cut back, 3 bases at V and 7 bases at J, with 10 bases in the middle. This CDR3 has 12 residues. The CDR3 nucleotides read TGTGCCAGCAGCTCATTACCGGGTGGCTACACCTTC. Translation gives CASSSLPGGYTF. The whole variable domain, filled in from reference TRBV5-6 and TRBJ1-2, reads DAGVTQSPTHLIKTRGQQVTLRCSPKSGHDTVSWYQQALGQGPQFIFQYYEEEERQRGNFPDRFSGHQFPNYSSELNVNALLLGDSALYLCASSSLPGGYTFGSGTRLTVV.

In this sample, this clone turned up a few times. The chain is built from TRBV4-1 and TRBJ2-4, with D unresolved. The CDR3 is 15 residues long. Trimming took 1 base from V and 1 from J, leaving 8 bases between them. In germline, CDR1 is MGHRA, CDR2 YSYEKL. The CDR3 is CASSQGNGAKNIQYF. CDR3 bases: TGCGCCAGCAGCCAAGGGAACGGGGCCAAAAACATTCAGTACTTC.

The chain combines TRBV7-9 with TRBJ1-4, with TRBD1 identical over 8 bases. The V segment lost 1 base and the J segment 8 bases; nucleotides outside the gene matches: 9. Germline CDR1 reads SEHNR; CDR2 reads FQNEAQ (reference sequence). The CDR3 sequence is 16 residues long. Here the CDR3 reads CASSLGDRQGLEKLFF. CDR3 nucleotides: TGTGCCAGCAGCTTAGGCGATCGACAGGGGTTGGAAAAACTGTTTTTT. The variable domain in full, with the rest retrieved from reference TRBV7-9 and TRBJ1-4, is DTGVSQNPRHKITKRGQNVTFRCDPISEHNRLYWYRQTLGQGPEFLTYFQNEAQLEKSRLLSDRFSAERPKGSFSTLEIQRTEQGDSAMYLCASSLGDRQGLEKLFFGSGTQLSVL.